This passage covers 17 T cell receptor beta chains from one sample sequenced in a study of cytomegalovirus exposure and HLA in healthy donors. Repertoires were generated with immunoSEQ multiplex PCR, while TCRdb's copy carries only in-frame clones and drops some. The profile shows 250,000 or so clones, around 90% of them singletons. The material sequenced was PBMCs. Receptors were obtained from a young woman in good health and CMV-seronegative.

The chain couples TRBV6-1 to TRBJ1-1; no reliable D call. Germline lookup yields CDR1 MNHNS and CDR2 SASEGT. Trimming removed 3 bases from V and 3 bases from J, with 11 bases in between. The CDR3 runs to 14 residues. The CDR3 region is CASSEHNGDTEAFF. Written as DNA, the CDR3 is TGTGCCAGCAGTGAGCACAACGGGGACACTGAAGCTTTCTTT.

This chain joins TRBV4-1 and TRBJ1-2; D may be TRBD1 (5 bases). The V gene's germline CDR1 is MGHRA and CDR2 YSYEKL. Deletions cut 3 bases from V and 5 bases from J, with 16 bases between. This CDR3 has 15 amino acids. CDR3 protein: CASSQSQGGAYGYTF. CDR3 in DNA: TGCGCCAGCAGCCAGAGCCAGGGAGGGGCTTATGGCTACACCTTC.

This chain joins TRBV2 and TRBJ1-2; 9 positions agree with TRBD1. The V and J ends lost 0 bases and 3 bases, in that order; junction bases with no gene match: 2. Germline V lookup: CDR1 SNHLY, CDR2 FYNNEI. The CDR3 extends over 15 amino acids. The CDR3 bases are TGTGCCAGCAGTGAAGCAGGGGACAGGGACTATGGCTACACCTTC. Its translation: CASSEAGDRDYGYTF.

This chain uses TRBV9 with TRBJ2-5; weak D call: TRBD1 (6 bases). V lost 4 bases and J 0 bases, leaving 22 bases between the germline ends. This CDR3 has 18 amino acids. The V gene's germline CDR1 is SGDLS and CDR2 YYNGEE. The CDR3 reads CASSPGTPELTYQETQYF. CDR3 nucleotide sequence: TGTGCCAGCAGCCCGGGGACACCCGAGCTGACATACCAAGAGACCCAGTACTTC.

The chain carries TRBV30 and TRBJ1-5; TRBD1 matches 8 bases. V shed 4 bases, J shed 6 bases, and the junction held 8 bases outside the gene matches. Germline V CDR1 and CDR2: GTSNPN, SVGIG (reference sequence). CDR3 length: 14 amino acids. CDR3 DNA sequence: TGTGCCTGGACTCCACAGGGGGGAAGTCAGCCCCAGCATTTT. Translating gives CAWTPQGGSQPQHF.

The chain uses TRBV29-1 and TRBJ2-5, with TRBD2 as a possible D gene (7 bases). The CDR3 contains 11 residues. V was shortened by 6 bases and J by 5 bases, with 10 bases between the two germline ends. Germline CDR1 SQVTM, CDR2 ANQGSEA. The CDR3 here is CSVTGGETQYF. CDR3 bases: TGCAGCGTGACGGGGGGCGAGACCCAGTACTTC.

This chain connects TRBV28 to TRBJ1-2; 9 bases match TRBD1. CDR1 and CDR2 (germline): MDHEN, SYDVKM. The CDR3 consists of 16 residues. Trimming cost V 3 bases and J 6 bases; bases outside gene matches: 11. CDR3 DNA sequence: TGTGCCAGCAGTTTGGGGTGGACAGGGGAGATACATGGCTACACCTTC. Amino acids: CASSLGWTGEIHGYTF.

The chain couples TRBV28 to TRBJ1-1, with a tentative D call TRBD1 (5 bases). The CDR3 length is 15 residues. Trimming pared 6 bases from V and 0 bases from J, leaving 14 bases between. Germline assignment: CDR1 MDHEN and CDR2 SYDVKM. Here the CDR3 DNA reads TGTGCCAGCAGATATGCGACAGCCTTGAACACTGAAGCTTTCTTT. Amino acids: CASRYATALNTEAFF.

The chain uses TRBV27 and TRBJ1-4; 8 nucleotides agree with TRBD1. Germline assignment: CDR1 MNHEY and CDR2 SMNVEV (reference sequence). This CDR3 spans 19 amino acids. The V and J ends lost 1 base and 4 bases, in that order; junction bases with no gene match: 14. CDR3 in amino acids: CASSLWIPGQESFNEKLFF. The CDR3 coding sequence is TGTGCCAGCAGTTTATGGATACCGGGACAGGAAAGTTTTAATGAAAAACTGTTTTTT. The full variable domain, its missing parts supplied by reference TRBV27 and TRBJ1-4, is EAQVTQNPRYLITVTGKKLTVTCSQNMNHEYMSWYRQDPGLGLRQIYYSMNVEVTDKGDVPEGYKVSRKEKRNFPLILESPSPNQTSLYFCASSLWIPGQESFNEKLFFGSGTQLSVL.

The V gene is TRBV4-2, the J gene TRBJ1-2, with a weak D call TRBD1 (5 bases). The germline V gene encodes CDR1 LGHNA and CDR2 YNFKEQ. V lost 5 bases and J 7 bases, leaving 8 bases between the germline ends. This CDR3 has 11 residues. CDR3 in amino acids: CASSSGIGYTF. The CDR3 region has the DNA TGTGCCAGCAGCTCAGGGATTGGCTACACCTTC.

The genes are TRBV5-1 and TRBJ2-5; TRBD2 matches at 7 bases. Germline loops: CDR1 SGHRS, CDR2 YFSETQ. With V trimmed by 4 bases and J by 2 bases, 11 bases remained unmatched. The CDR3 length is 16 residues. For the CDR3, the DNA is TGCGCCAGCAGCAAAACCCCTCCCGGGGGGCAAGAGACCCAGTACTTC. This gives the protein CASSKTPPGGQETQYF.

The J gene is TRBJ2-2, the V gene TRBV7-9; no definite D call. The CDR3 totals 15 residues. CDR1 is SEHNR, CDR2 FQNEAQ, per germline (reference sequence). With 5 bases removed from V and 5 bases from J, the gap between germline ends came to 15 bases. CDR3 sequence reads: CASSNTATRTGELFF. CDR3 coding DNA: TGTGCCAGCAGCAACACGGCGACGAGGACCGGGGAGCTGTTTTTT.

The chain couples TRBV27 to TRBJ1-5, with 8 nucleotides matching TRBD1. V trimming: 3 bases; J trimming: 6 bases; junction bases outside the gene matches: 7. Germline-derived CDR1 and CDR2 are MNHEY and SMNVEV (reference sequence). This CDR3 has 15 residues. The CDR3 coding sequence is TGTGCCAGCAGTTTGGGGACAGGTCAGGCTCAGCCCCAGCATTTT. It codes for CASSLGTGQAQPQHF.

J is TRBJ2-1 and V is TRBV5-1, with 7 nucleotides matching TRBD2. Germline lookup yields CDR1 SGHRS and CDR2 YFSETQ. This CDR3 spans 12 amino acids. V shed 9 bases, J shed 7 bases, and the junction held 7 bases outside the gene matches. CDR3: CATGGGKNEQFF. CDR3 bases: TGCGCCACGGGGGGAGGTAAAAATGAGCAGTTCTTC.

The CDR3 nucleotides are TGTGCCAGCAGCAAATTTCCCCAGGGACATCCGAGCACAGATACGCAGTATTTT. Encoded protein: CASSKFPQGHPSTDTQYF. The chain links TRBV21-1 to TRBJ2-3; the D call of TRBD1 is as the table states it, not checked on the DNA. TRBV21-1 is deemed a pseudogene. The CDR3 is 18 residues long.

V gene TRBV27 combines with J gene TRBJ1-1; D ambiguous. The germline V gene encodes CDR1 MNHEY and CDR2 SMNVEV (reference sequence). Trimming took off 2 bases at V and 2 bases at J, with 6 bases between the two ends. The CDR3 sequence is 13 residues long. The CDR3 loop reads CASSLGLNTEAFF. The CDR3 DNA reads as TGTGCCAGCAGTTTAGGGCTAAACACTGAAGCTTTCTTT.

This chain uses TRBV10-3 with TRBJ1-3; tentative D call: TRBD1 (6 bases). Germline V gene data show CDR1 as ENHRY and CDR2 as SYGVKD. The CDR3 contains 17 residues. V was trimmed by 6 bases and J by 0 bases, leaving 18 bases between them. This chain's CDR3 is CAIRPSSGQSSGNTIYF. CDR3 nucleotides: TGTGCCATCAGGCCCTCGAGCGGACAGAGCTCTGGAAACACCATATATTTT.